The subject of this entry is one T cell receptor beta chain. This sample is drawn from a study of blood T cell repertoires in COVID-19. V dropped 3 bases and J dropped 5 bases, with 13 bases sitting between them. CDR3 length: 14 amino acids. The germline gives CDR1 MNHEY, CDR2 SMNVEV (reference sequence). Method: immunoSEQ multiplex PCR; TCRdb's copy keeps in-frame clones and lacks some. The table shows around 180,000 clones, with roughly 77% occurring only once. The sequence derives from a man in his 70s with active or convalescent COVID-19. Sequences were obtained from peripheral blood. This rearrangement joins TRBV27 to TRBJ1-1; D is uncertain. CDR3 in DNA: TGTGCCAGCAGTTTCAGGCAGGCGGGAACTGAAGCTTTCTTT. Its translation: CASSFRQAGTEAFF.